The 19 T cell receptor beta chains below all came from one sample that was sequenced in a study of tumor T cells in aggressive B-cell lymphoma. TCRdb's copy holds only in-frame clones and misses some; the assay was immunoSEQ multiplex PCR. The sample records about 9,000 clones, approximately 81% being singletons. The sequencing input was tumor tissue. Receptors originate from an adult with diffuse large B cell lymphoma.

In DNA, the CDR3 is TGTGCCTGGACCCCAGGGGGCGATGGCTACACCTTC. It yields the protein CAWTPGGDGYTF. The V gene is TRBV30, the J gene TRBJ1-2; TRBD1 matches at 8 bases. The junction had 4 bases not matched to a gene; V was cut back by 4 bases and J by 6 bases. CDR1 GTSNPN and CDR2 SVGIG come from the germline V gene (reference sequence). The CDR3 loop spans 12 amino acids.

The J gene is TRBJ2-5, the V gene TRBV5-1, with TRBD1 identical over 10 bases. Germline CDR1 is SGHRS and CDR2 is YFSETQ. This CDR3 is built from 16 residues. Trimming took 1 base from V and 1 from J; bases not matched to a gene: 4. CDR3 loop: CASSLTGQGSQETQYF. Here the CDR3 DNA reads TGCGCCAGCAGCTTGACGGGACAGGGGTCCCAAGAGACCCAGTACTTC.

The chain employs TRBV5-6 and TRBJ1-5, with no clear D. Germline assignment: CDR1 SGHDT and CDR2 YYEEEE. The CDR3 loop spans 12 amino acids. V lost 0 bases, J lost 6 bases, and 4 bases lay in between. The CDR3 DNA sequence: TGTGCCAGCAGCTTGGCCGGTCAGCCCCAGCATTTT. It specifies CASSLAGQPQHF. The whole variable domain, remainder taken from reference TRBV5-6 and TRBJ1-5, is DAGVTQSPTHLIKTRGQQVTLRCSPKSGHDTVSWYQQALGQGPQFIFQYYEEEERQRGNFPDRFSGHQFPNYSSELNVNALLLGDSALYLCASSLAGQPQHFGDGTRLSIL.

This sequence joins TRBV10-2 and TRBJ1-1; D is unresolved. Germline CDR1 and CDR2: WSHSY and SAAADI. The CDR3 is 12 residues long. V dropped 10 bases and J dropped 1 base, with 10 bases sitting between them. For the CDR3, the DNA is TGCGCCACCGCTGGCGGGAACACTGAAGCTTTCTTT. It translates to CATAGGNTEAFF.

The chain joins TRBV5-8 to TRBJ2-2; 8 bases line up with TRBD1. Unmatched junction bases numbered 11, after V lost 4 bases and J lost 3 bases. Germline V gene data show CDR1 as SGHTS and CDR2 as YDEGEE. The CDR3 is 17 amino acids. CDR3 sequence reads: CASSKDRVVLDTGELFF. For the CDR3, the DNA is TGTGCCAGCAGCAAGGACAGGGTGGTATTGGACACCGGGGAGCTGTTTTTT.

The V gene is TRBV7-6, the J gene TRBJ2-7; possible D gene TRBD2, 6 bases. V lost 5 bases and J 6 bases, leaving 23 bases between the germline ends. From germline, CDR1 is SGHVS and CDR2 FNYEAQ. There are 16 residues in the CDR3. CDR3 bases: TGTGCCAGCAGCCGGGCTGGGGGGTTGGGCCCAATCGAGCAGTACTTC. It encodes CASSRAGGLGPIEQYF. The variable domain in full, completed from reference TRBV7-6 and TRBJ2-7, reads GAGVSQSPRYKVTKRGQDVALRCDPISGHVSLYWYRQALGQGPEFLTYFNYEAQQDKSGLPNDRFSAERPEGSISTLTIQRTEQRDSAMYRCASSRAGGLGPIEQYFGPGTRLTVT.

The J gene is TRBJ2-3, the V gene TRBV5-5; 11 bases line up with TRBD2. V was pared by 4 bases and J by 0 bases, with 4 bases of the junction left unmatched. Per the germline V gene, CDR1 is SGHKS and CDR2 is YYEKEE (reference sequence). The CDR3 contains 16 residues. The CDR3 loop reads CASSNLAGGSTDTQYF. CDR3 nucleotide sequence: TGTGCCAGCAGCAACCTAGCGGGGGGTAGCACAGATACGCAGTATTTT.

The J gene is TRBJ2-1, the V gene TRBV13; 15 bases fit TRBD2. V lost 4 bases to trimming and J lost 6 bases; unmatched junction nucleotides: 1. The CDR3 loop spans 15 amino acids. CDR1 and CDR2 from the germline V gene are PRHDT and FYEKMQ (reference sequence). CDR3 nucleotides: TGTGCCAGCAGCTGGACTAGCGGGGGGGCCAATGAGCAGTTCTTC. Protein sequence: CASSWTSGGANEQFF.

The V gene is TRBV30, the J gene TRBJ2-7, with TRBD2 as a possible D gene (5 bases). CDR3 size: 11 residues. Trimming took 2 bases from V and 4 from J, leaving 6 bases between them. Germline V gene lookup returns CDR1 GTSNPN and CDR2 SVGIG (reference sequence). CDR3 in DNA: TGTGCCTGGAGTCGGGAATACGAGCAGTACTTC. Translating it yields CAWSREYEQYF.

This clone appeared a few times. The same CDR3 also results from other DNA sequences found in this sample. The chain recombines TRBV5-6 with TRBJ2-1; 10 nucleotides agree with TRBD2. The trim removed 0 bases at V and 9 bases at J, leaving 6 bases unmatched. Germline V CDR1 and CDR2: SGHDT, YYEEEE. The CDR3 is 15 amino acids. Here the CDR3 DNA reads TGTGCCAGCAGCTTGGCGCTAGCGGGGGCGGTTGAGCAGTTCTTC. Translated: CASSLALAGAVEQFF.

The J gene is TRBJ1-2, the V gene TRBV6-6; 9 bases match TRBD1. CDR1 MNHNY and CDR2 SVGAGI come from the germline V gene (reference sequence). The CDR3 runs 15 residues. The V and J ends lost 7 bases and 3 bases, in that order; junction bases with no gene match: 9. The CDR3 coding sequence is TGTGCCAGCACTCCTGGGACAGGGTTATACTATGGCTACACCTTC. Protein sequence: CASTPGTGLYYGYTF.

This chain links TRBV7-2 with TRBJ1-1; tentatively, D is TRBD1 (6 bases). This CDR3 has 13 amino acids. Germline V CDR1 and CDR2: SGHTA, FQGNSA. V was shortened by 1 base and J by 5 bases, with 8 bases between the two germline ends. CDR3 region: CASSLEGGTEAFF. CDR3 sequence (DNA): TGTGCCAGCAGCTTAGAGGGGGGGACTGAAGCTTTCTTT.

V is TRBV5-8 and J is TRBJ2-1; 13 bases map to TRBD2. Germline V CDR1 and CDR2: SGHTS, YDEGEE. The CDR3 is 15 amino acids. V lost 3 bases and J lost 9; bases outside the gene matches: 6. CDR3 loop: CASSYGLAGAGEQFF. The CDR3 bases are TGTGCCAGCAGCTATGGACTAGCGGGGGCCGGTGAGCAGTTCTTC. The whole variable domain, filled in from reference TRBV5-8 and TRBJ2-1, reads EAGVTQSPTHLIKTRGQQATLRCSPISGHTSVYWYQQALGLGLQFLLWYDEGEERNRGNFPPRFSGRQFPNYSSELNVNALELEDSALYLCASSYGLAGAGEQFFGPGTRLTVL.

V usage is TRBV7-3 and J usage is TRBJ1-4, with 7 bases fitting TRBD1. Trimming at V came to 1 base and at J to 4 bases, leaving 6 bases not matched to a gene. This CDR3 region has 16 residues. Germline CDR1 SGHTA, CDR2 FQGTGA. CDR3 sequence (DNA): TGTGCCAGCAGCTTAATTCAGGACAGGATTAATGAAAAACTGTTTTTT. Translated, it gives CASSLIQDRINEKLFF.

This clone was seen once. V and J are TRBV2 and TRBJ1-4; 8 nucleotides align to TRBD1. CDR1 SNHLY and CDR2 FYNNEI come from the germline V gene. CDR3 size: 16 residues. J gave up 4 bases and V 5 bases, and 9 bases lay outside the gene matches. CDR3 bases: TGTGCCAGCAGTACTAGTGGACAGGGTGATAATGAAAAACTGTTTTTT. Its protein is CASSTSGQGDNEKLFF.

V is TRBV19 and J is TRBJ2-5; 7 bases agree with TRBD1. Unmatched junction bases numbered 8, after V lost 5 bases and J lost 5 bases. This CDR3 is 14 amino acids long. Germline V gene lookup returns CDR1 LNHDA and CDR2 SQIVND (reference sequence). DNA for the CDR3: TGTGCCAGTAGTCTGAACAGGGGACAGGAGACCCAGTACTTC. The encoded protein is CASSLNRGQETQYF.

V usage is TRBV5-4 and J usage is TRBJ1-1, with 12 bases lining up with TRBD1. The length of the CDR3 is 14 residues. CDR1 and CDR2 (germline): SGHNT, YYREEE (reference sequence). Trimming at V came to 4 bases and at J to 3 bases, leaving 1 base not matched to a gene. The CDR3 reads CASSGTGGYTEAFF. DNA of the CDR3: TGTGCCAGCAGCGGGACAGGGGGCTACACTGAAGCTTTCTTT.

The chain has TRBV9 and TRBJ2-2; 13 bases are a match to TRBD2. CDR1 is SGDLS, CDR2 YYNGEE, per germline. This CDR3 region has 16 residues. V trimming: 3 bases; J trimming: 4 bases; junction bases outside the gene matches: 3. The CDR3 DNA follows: TGTGCCAGCAGCGGGACTAGCGGGGGAATCACCGGGGAGCTGTTTTTT. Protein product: CASSGTSGGITGELFF.

The CDR3 here is CASSPPLAGGRFTQYF. Written as DNA, the CDR3 is TGTGCCAGCTCACCTCCACTAGCGGGGGGGCGGTTTACGCAGTATTTT. The chain links TRBV18 to TRBJ2-3, with 13 bases matching TRBD2. The V segment lost 3 bases and the J segment 8 bases; nucleotides outside the gene matches: 8. CDR3 length equals 16 residues. Germline CDR1 and CDR2: KGHSH and LQKENI. Variable domain in full (rest from reference TRBV18 and TRBJ2-3): NAGVMQNPRHLVRRRGQEARLRCSPMKGHSHVYWYRQLPEEGLKFMVYLQKENIIDESGMPKERFSAEFPKEGPSILRIQQVVRGDSAAYFCASSPPLAGGRFTQYFGPGTRLTVL.